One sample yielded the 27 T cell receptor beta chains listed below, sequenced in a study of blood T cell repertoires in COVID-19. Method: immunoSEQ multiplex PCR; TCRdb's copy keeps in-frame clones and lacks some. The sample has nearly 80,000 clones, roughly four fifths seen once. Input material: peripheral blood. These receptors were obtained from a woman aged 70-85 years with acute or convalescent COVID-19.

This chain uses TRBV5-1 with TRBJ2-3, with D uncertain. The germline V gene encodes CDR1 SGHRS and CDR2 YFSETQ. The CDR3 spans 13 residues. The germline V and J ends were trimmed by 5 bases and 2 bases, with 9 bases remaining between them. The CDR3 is CASRATTTDTQYF. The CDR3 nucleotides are TGCGCCAGCAGAGCCACTACCACAGATACGCAGTATTTT.

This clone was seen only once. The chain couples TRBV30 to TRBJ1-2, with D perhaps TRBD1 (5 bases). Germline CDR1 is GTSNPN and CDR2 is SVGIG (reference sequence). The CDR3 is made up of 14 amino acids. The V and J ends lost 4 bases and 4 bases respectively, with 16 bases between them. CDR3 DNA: TGTGCCTGGATAAAGGGTGGACACACCTATGGCTACACCTTC. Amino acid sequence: CAWIKGGHTYGYTF.

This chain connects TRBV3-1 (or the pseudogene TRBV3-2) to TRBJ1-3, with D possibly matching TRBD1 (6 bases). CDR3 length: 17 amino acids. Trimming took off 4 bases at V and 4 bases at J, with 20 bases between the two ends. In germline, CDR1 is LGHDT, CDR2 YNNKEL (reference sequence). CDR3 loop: CASSRNRYREGGNTIYF. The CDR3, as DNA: TGTGCCAGCAGCCGTAATCGCTACAGGGAAGGAGGAAACACCATATATTTT.

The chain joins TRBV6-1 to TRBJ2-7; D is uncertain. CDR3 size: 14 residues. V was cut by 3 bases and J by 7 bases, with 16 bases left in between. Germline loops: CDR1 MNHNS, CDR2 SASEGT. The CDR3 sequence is CASSDGRFSGEQYF. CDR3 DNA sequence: TGTGCCAGCAGTGACGGAAGATTCTCGGGTGAGCAGTACTTC.

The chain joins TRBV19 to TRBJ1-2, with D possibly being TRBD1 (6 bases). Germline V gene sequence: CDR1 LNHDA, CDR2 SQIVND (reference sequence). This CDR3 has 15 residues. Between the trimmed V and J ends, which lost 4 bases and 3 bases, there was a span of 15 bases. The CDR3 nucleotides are TGTGCCAGTAGTAGAGATCAGGACAGAGACTATGGCTACACCTTC. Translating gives CASSRDQDRDYGYTF.

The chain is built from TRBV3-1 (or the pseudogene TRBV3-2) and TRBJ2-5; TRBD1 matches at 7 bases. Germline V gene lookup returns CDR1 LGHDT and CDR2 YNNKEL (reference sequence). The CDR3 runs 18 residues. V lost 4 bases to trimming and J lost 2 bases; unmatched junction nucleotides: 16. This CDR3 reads CASSRLTSGTALQETQYF. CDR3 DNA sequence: TGTGCCAGCAGCCGCCTCACCTCCGGGACAGCTTTACAAGAGACCCAGTACTTC.

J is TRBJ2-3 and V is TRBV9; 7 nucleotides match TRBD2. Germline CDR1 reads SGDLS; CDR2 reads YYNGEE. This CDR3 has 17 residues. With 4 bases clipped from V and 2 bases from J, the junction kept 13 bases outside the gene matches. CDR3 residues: CASSIRGLADYTDTQYF. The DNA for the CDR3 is TGTGCCAGCAGCATCCGAGGTCTAGCGGACTACACAGATACGCAGTATTTT.

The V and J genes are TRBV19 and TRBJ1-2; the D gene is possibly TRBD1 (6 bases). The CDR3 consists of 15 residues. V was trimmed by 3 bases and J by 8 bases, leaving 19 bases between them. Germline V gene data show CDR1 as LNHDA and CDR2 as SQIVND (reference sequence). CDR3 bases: TGTGCCAGTAGTATTAGGAGGGGGAGGGAGGACGGCTACACCTTC. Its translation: CASSIRRGREDGYTF. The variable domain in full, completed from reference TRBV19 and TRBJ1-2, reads DGGITQSPKYLFRKEGQNVTLSCEQNLNHDAMYWYRQDPGQGLRLIYYSQIVNDFQKGDIAEGYSVSREKKESFPLTVTSAQKNPTAFYLCASSIRRGREDGYTFGSGTRLTVV.

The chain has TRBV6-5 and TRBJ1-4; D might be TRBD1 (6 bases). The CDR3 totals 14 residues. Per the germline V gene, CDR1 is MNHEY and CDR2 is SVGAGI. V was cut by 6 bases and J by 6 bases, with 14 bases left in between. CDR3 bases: TGTGCCAGCAGGTTCACAGGGATTCATGAAAAACTGTTTTTT. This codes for CASRFTGIHEKLFF.

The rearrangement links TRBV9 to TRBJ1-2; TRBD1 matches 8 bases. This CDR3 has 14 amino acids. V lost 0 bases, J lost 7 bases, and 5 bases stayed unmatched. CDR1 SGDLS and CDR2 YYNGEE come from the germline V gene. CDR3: CASSVVAGGLGYTF. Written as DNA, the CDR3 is TGTGCCAGCAGCGTAGTGGCAGGGGGCCTTGGCTACACCTTC.

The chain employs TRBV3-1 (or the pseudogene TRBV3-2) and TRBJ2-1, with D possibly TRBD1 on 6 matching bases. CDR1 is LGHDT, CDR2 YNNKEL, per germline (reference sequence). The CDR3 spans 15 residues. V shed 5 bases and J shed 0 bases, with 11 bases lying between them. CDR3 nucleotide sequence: TGTGCCAGCAGCTTGGGACATAGCTCCTACAATGAGCAGTTCTTC. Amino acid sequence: CASSLGHSSYNEQFF.

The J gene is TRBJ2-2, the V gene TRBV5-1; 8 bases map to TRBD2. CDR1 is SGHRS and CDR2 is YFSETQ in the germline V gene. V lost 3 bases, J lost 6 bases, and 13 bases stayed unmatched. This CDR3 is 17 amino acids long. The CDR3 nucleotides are TGCGCCAGCAGCTCTGGGGGGCTAGCGGGTGTGTCCGGGGAGCTGTTTTTT. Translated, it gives CASSSGGLAGVSGELFF.

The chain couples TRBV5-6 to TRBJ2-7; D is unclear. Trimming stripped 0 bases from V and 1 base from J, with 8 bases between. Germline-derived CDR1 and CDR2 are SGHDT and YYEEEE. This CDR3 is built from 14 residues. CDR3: CASSLERRSYEQYF. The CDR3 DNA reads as TGTGCCAGCAGCTTGGAAAGGAGATCCTACGAGCAGTACTTC.

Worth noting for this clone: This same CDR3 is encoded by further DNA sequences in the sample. The CDR3 loop reads CAWSPGGNQPQHF. The DNA for the CDR3 is TGTGCCTGGAGTCCAGGGGGCAATCAGCCCCAGCATTTT. The chain carries TRBV30 and TRBJ1-5; possible D gene TRBD1, 6 bases. Deletions cut 2 bases from V and 2 bases from J, with 7 bases between. The CDR3 extends over 13 amino acids. CDR1 GTSNPN and CDR2 SVGIG come from the germline V gene (reference sequence).

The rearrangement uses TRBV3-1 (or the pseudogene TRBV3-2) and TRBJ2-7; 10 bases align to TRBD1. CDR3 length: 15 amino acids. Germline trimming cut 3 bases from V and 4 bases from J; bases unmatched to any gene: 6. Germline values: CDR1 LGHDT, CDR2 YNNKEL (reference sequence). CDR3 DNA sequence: TGTGCCAGCAGCCAGGGGACAGGGGCATGGTACGAGCAGTACTTC. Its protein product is CASSQGTGAWYEQYF.

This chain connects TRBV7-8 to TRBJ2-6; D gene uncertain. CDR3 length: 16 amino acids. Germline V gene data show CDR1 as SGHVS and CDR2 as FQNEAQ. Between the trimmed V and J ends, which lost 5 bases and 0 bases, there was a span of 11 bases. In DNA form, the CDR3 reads TGTGCCAGCAGCGAGGCAGTACCCTCTGGGGCCAACGTCCTGACTTTC. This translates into CASSEAVPSGANVLTF.

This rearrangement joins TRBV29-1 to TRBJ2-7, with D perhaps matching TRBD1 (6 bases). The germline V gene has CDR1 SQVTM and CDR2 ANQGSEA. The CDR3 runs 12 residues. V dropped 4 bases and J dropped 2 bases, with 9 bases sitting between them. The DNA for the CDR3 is TGCAGCGTTGGCCGGGACACCTACGAGCAGTACTTC. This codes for CSVGRDTYEQYF.

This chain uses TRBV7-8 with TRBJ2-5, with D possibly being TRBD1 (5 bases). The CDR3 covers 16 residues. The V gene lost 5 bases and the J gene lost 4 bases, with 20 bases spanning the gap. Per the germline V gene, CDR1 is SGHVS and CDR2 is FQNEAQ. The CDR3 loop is CASSQPGGRASETQYF. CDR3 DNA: TGTGCCAGCAGCCAACCCGGCGGCAGGGCTTCAGAGACCCAGTACTTC.

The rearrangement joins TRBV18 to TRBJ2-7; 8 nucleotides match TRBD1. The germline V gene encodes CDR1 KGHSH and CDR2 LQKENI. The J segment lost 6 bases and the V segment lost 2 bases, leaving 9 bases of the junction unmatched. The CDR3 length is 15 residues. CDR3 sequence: CASSPYGRGLSEQYF. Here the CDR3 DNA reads TGTGCCAGCTCACCATACGGCAGGGGGCTCTCCGAGCAGTACTTC.

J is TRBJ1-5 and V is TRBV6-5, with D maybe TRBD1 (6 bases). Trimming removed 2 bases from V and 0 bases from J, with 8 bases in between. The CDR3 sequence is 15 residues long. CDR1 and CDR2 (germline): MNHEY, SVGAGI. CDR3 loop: CASSYRGNSNQPQHF. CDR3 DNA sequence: TGTGCCAGCAGTTACAGGGGGAATAGCAATCAGCCCCAGCATTTT.

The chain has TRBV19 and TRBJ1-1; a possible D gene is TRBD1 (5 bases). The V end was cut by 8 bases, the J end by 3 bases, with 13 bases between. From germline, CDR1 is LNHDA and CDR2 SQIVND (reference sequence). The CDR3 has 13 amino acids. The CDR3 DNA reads TGTGCCAGTGGCCAGACAGACTACACTGAAGCTTTCTTT. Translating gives CASGQTDYTEAFF. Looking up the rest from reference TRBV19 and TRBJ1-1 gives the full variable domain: DGGITQSPKYLFRKEGQNVTLSCEQNLNHDAMYWYRQDPGQGLRLIYYSQIVNDFQKGDIAEGYSVSREKKESFPLTVTSAQKNPTAFYLCASGQTDYTEAFFGQGTRLTVV.

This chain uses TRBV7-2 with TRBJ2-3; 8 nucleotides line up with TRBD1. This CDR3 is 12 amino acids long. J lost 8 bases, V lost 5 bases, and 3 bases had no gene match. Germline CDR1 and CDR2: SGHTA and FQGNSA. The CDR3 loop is CASSIDRGTQYF. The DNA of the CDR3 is TGTGCCAGCAGCATCGACAGGGGTACGCAGTATTTT.

In DNA, the CDR3 is TGTGCCAGCAGCTCCGGGGGGGTCTCCTATAATTCACCCCTCCACTTT. Its translation: CASSSGGVSYNSPLHF. The rearrangement links TRBV7-9 to TRBJ1-6; possibly TRBD1 for D (5 bases). There are 16 residues in the CDR3. Deletions cut 4 bases from V and 0 bases from J, with 10 bases between. Germline-derived CDR1 and CDR2 are SEHNR and FQNEAQ (reference sequence).

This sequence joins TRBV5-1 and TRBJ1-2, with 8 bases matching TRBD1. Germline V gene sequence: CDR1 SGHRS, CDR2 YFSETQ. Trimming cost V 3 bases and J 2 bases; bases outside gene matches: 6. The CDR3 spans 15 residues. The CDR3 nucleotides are TGCGCCAGCAGCTGGGGGACAGGAACGAACTATGGCTACACCTTC. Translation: CASSWGTGTNYGYTF.

CDR3: CATSDSKAGAGTDTQYF. CDR3 bases: TGTGCCACCAGTGATTCGAAAGCGGGAGCGGGAACAGATACGCAGTATTTT. The chain links TRBV24-1 to TRBJ2-3, with 8 bases lining up with TRBD2. With 2 bases clipped from V and 3 bases from J, the junction kept 9 bases outside the gene matches. Germline V CDR1 and CDR2: KGHDR, SFDVKD. The length of the CDR3 is 17 residues.

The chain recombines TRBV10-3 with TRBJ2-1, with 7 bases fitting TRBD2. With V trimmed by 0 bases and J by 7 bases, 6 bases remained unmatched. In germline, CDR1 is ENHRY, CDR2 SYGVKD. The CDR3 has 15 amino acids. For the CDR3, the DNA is TGTGCCATCAGTGAGTCGGATTTGGGGGGGAATGAGCAGTTCTTC. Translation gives CAISESDLGGNEQFF.

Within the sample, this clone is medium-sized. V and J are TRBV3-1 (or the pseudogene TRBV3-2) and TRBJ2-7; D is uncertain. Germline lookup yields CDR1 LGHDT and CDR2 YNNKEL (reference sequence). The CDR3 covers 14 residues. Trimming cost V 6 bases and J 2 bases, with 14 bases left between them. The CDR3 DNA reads TGTGCCAGCAGTCCCCAGCGAGTCCCCTACGAGCAGTACTTC. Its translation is CASSPQRVPYEQYF.